The 3 T cell receptor beta chains below come from one sample, sequenced in a study of OX40 agonist ivuxolimab in advanced cancers. The protocol was immunoSEQ multiplex PCR, while the TCRdb copy is restricted to in-frame clones and leaves out a portion. The table lists around 50,000 clones, 85% to 95% of them singletons. The source was CD4+ or CD8+ T cells sorted from blood, collected in a trial of the OX40 agonist ivuxolimab. The source of these receptors is an adult with an advanced solid tumor such as melanoma, head and neck, liver or kidney cancer.

The gene calls are TRBV5-1 and TRBJ2-3; D gene unclear. Per germline, CDR1 SGHRS and CDR2 YFSETQ. The CDR3 runs 15 residues. V was trimmed by 4 bases and J by 0 bases, leaving 12 bases between them. CDR3 bases: TGCGCCAGCAGCGGCCTAGACTCGAGCACAGATACGCAGTATTTT. Protein sequence: CASSGLDSSTDTQYF. The variable domain in full, with the rest retrieved from reference TRBV5-1 and TRBJ2-3, is KAGVTQTPRYLIKTRGQQVTLSCSPISGHRSVSWYQQTPGQGLQFLFEYFSETQRNKGNFPGRFSGRQFSNSRSEMNVSTLELGDSALYLCASSGLDSSTDTQYFGPGTRLTVL.

The V call is TRBV20-1, the J call TRBJ1-1; D is uncertain. The V end was cut by 8 bases, the J end by 10 bases, with 14 bases between. CDR1 is DFQATT, CDR2 SNEGSKA, per germline (reference sequence). The CDR3 is 10 residues long. CDR3 sequence: CSPRDFSAFF. The CDR3 coding sequence is TGCAGTCCCCGAGACTTTTCAGCTTTCTTT.

The V gene is TRBV6-5, the J gene TRBJ2-1; D tentatively reads TRBD1 or TRBD2 (5 bases each). Trimming pared 8 bases from V and 13 bases from J, leaving 18 bases between. Germline values: CDR1 MNHEY, CDR2 SVGAGI. This CDR3 contains 12 residues. CDR3 residues: CASSGALGDQFF. As DNA, the CDR3 is TGTGCCAGCTCTGGGGCCCTGGGGGATCAGTTCTTC.